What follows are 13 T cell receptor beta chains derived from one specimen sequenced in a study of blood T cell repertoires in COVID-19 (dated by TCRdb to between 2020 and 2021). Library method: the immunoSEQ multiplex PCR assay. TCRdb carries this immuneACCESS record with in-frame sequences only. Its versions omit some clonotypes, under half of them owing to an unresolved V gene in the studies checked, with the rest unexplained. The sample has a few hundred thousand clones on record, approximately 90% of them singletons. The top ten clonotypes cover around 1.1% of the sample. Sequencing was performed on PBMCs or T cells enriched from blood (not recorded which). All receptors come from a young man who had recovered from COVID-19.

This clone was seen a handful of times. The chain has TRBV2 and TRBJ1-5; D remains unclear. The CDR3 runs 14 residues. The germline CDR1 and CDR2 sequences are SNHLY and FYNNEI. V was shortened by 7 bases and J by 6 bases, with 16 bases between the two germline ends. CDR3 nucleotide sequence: TGTGCCAGCAAATCGGTCGGAAGCGGTCAGCCCCAGCATTTT. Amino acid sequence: CASKSVGSGQPQHF.

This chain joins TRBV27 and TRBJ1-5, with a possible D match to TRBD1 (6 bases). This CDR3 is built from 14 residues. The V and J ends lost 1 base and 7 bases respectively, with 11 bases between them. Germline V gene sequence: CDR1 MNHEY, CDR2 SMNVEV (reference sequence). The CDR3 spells CASSLYRAEQPQHF. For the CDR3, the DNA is TGTGCCAGCAGTTTATACAGGGCAGAGCAGCCCCAGCATTTT.

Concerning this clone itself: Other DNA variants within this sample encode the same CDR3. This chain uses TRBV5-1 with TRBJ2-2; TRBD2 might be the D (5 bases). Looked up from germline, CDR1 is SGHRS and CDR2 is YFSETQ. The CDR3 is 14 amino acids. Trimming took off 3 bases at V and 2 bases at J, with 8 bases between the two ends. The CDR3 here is CASSSSGNTGELFF. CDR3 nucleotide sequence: TGCGCCAGCAGCTCCAGCGGAAACACCGGGGAGCTGTTTTTT.

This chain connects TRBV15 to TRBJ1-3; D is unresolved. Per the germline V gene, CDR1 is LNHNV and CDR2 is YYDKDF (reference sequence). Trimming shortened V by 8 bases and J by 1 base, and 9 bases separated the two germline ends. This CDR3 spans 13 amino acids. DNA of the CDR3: TGTGCCACCGCTCCGGGGTCTGGAAACACCATATATTTT. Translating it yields CATAPGSGNTIYF.

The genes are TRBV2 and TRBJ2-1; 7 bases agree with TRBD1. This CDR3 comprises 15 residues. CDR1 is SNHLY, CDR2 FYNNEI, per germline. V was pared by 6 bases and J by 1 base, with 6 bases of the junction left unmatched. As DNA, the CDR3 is TGTGCCAGCAGAATAGACAGGGCGTCCTACAATGAGCAGTTCTTC. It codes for CASRIDRASYNEQFF.

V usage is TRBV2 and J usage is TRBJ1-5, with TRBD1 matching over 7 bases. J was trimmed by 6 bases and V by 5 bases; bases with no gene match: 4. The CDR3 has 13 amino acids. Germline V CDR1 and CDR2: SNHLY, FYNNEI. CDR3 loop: CASSQGVIQPQHF. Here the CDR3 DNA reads TGTGCCAGCAGTCAGGGGGTAATTCAGCCCCAGCATTTT.

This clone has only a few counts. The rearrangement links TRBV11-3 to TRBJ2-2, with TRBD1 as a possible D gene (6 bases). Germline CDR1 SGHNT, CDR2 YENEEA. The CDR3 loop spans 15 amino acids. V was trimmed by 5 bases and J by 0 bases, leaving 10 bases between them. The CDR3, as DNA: TGTGCCAGCAGCCTGGACAGCGCGAACACCGGGGAGCTGTTTTTT. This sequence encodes CASSLDSANTGELFF.

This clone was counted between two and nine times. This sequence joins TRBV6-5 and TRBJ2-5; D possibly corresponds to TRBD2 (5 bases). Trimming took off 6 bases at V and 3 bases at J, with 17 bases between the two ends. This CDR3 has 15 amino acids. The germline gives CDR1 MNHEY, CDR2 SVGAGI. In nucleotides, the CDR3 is TGTGCCAGCAGGAGCGGACGGATCCAGAAAGAGACCCAGTACTTC. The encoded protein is CASRSGRIQKETQYF.

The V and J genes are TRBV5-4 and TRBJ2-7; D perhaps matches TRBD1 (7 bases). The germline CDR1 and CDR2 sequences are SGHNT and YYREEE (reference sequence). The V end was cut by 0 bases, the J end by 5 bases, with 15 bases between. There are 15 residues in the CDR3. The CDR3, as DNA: TGTGCCAGCAGCTTGGTGGCCAGGGGGAGGAACGAGCAGTACTTC. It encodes CASSLVARGRNEQYF.

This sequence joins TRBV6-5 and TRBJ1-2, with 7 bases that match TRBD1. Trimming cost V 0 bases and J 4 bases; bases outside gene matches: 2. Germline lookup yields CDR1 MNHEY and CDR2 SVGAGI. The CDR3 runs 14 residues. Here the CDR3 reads CASSYSRGPYGYTF. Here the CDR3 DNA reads TGTGCCAGCAGTTACTCGAGGGGGCCCTATGGCTACACCTTC.

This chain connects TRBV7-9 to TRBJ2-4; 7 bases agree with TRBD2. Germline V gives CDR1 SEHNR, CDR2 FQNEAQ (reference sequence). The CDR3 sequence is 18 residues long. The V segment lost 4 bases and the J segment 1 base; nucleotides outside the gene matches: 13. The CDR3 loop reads CASSSSGHLRGAKNIQYF. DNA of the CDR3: TGTGCCAGCAGCTCCTCCGGACACCTGCGGGGGGCCAAAAACATTCAGTACTTC.

For the CDR3, the DNA is TGTGCCTGGAGCCAGGGGGCTTGGACCACTGAAGCTTTCTTT. Translation gives CAWSQGAWTTEAFF. This chain connects TRBV30 to TRBJ1-1; 8 bases are a match to TRBD1. This CDR3 comprises 14 residues. CDR1 is GTSNPN and CDR2 is SVGIG in the germline V gene (reference sequence). Losses at the gene ends were 3 bases for V and 4 bases for J; bases not matched to a gene: 7.

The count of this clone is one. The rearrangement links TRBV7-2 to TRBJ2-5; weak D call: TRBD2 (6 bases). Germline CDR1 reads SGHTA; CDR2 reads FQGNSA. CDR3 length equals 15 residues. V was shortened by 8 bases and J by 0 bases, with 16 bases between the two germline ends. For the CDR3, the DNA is TGTGCCAGCGGACCCTCCCGGGACTACCAAGAGACCCAGTACTTC. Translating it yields CASGPSRDYQETQYF.